Below are 22 T cell receptor beta chains sequenced from a single sample in a study of cytomegalovirus exposure and HLA in healthy donors. Profiling relied on immunoSEQ multiplex PCR, and the TCRdb table lists in-frame clones only, not all of them. This repertoire shows under 95,000 clones, approximately 91% found once; its top ten account for 2% to 2.5%. Material for sequencing was PBMCs. These receptors were taken from a man under 40 in good health and CMV-seronegative.

The chain is built from TRBV7-6 and TRBJ2-3; TRBD1 might be the D (6 bases). The ends were cut back, 5 bases at V and 3 bases at J, with 15 bases in the middle. The CDR3 is 15 residues long. Germline CDR1 is SGHVS and CDR2 is FNYEAQ. CDR3 coding DNA: TGTGCCAGCAGCCCAGGACTGAGGGGGACAGATACGCAGTATTTT. Translation gives CASSPGLRGTDTQYF.

The genes are TRBV7-2 and TRBJ2-1; 11 bases agree with TRBD2. Germline CDR1 reads SGHTA; CDR2 reads FQGNSA. The CDR3 loop spans 15 amino acids. V dropped 6 bases and J dropped 6; count of bases not matched to a gene: 7. CDR3 residues: CASSRSGRAGNEQFF. The CDR3 DNA reads TGTGCCAGCAGTCGTAGCGGGAGGGCCGGCAATGAGCAGTTCTTC.

The chain couples TRBV7-1 to TRBJ1-5; TRBD1 agrees at 9 bases. TRBV7-1 is filed as an ORF, its function uncertain. Trimming took 5 bases from V and 7 from J; bases not matched to a gene: 6. There are 14 residues in the CDR3. CDR3 bases: TGTGCCAGCAGCCCAAGGACAGGGGACCAGCCCCAGCATTTT. Its translation: CASSPRTGDQPQHF.

The chain combines TRBV4-1 with TRBJ1-1; no reliable D call. The CDR3 totals 14 residues. V lost 1 base, J lost 7 bases, and 13 bases lay in between. The V gene's germline CDR1 is MGHRA and CDR2 YSYEKL. The CDR3 loop reads CASSQAPARDEAFF. The CDR3 DNA sequence: TGCGCCAGCAGCCAAGCTCCCGCGAGGGATGAAGCTTTCTTT.

V usage is TRBV28 and J usage is TRBJ1-5, with 8 positions matching TRBD1. The CDR3 is 17 residues long. In germline, CDR1 is MDHEN, CDR2 SYDVKM. V lost 6 bases, J lost 0 bases, and 10 bases stayed unmatched. Here the CDR3 reads CASRGGDRRYSNQPQHF. The CDR3 bases are TGTGCCAGCAGGGGCGGGGACAGGAGGTATAGCAATCAGCCCCAGCATTTT.

This rearrangement joins TRBV7-6 to TRBJ2-2; D not certain. The CDR3 has 13 amino acids. Trimming removed 3 bases from V and 4 bases from J, with 6 bases in between. Germline assignment: CDR1 SGHVS and CDR2 FNYEAQ. The CDR3 is CASSFSSTGELFF. Here the CDR3 DNA reads TGTGCCAGCAGCTTTTCTAGCACCGGGGAGCTGTTTTTT.

This chain links TRBV2 with TRBJ1-6, with 7 bases fitting TRBD1. The CDR3 length is 14 residues. Germline trimming cut 8 bases from V and 12 bases from J; bases unmatched to any gene: 13. CDR1 is SNHLY and CDR2 is FYNNEI in the germline V gene. CDR3 amino acids: CASRGRTGTRPLHF. In DNA form, the CDR3 reads TGTGCCAGCCGGGGGCGGACAGGCACCCGACCCCTCCACTTT.

This clone was recorded only once. The genes are TRBV28 and TRBJ2-3; TRBD2 aligns across 16 bases. The J segment lost 3 bases and the V segment lost 6 bases, leaving 18 bases of the junction unmatched. Germline CDR1 reads MDHEN; CDR2 reads SYDVKM. The CDR3 consists of 21 residues. This CDR3 is CASSKHSRGLAGGPRTDTQYF. The CDR3 DNA reads as TGTGCCAGCAGCAAACACAGCCGGGGACTAGCGGGAGGGCCAAGAACAGATACGCAGTATTTT.

This chain links TRBV7-9 with TRBJ2-2; a weak D match, TRBD1 (5 bases). Germline CDR1 reads SEHNR; CDR2 reads FQNEAQ (reference sequence). This CDR3 contains 15 residues. Trimming took 2 bases from V and 2 from J, leaving 9 bases between them. As DNA, the CDR3 is TGTGCCAGCAGCTTACAGACAGCAAACACCGGGGAGCTGTTTTTT. Translation gives CASSLQTANTGELFF.

The chain couples TRBV28 to TRBJ1-1; perhaps TRBD1 as D (6 bases). This CDR3 is 12 amino acids long. The V end lost 6 bases, the J end lost 4 bases, and 9 bases lay between the germline ends. Germline V gene lookup returns CDR1 MDHEN and CDR2 SYDVKM. The CDR3 protein is CASRGAGTEAFF. The CDR3 coding sequence is TGTGCCAGCAGGGGGGCAGGCACTGAAGCTTTCTTT.

The rearrangement joins TRBV7-9 to TRBJ2-7; weak D call: TRBD2 (5 bases). Between the trimmed V and J ends, which lost 4 bases and 8 bases, there was a span of 12 bases. Germline V CDR1 and CDR2: SEHNR, FQNEAQ (reference sequence). The CDR3 totals 12 residues. CDR3 amino acids: CASSSMEAKQYF. CDR3 nucleotide sequence: TGTGCCAGCAGCTCCATGGAGGCTAAGCAGTACTTC.

CDR3 sequence reads: CASSGQGFSGANVLTF. The CDR3 DNA reads TGCGCCAGCAGCGGACAGGGATTCTCTGGGGCCAACGTCCTGACTTTC. This chain links TRBV10-2 with TRBJ2-6; TRBD1 matches 8 bases. Germline V gene sequence: CDR1 WSHSY, CDR2 SAAADI. The CDR3 sequence is 16 residues long. V shed 6 bases, J shed 0 bases, and the junction held 4 bases outside the gene matches.

This clone turned up a few times. This sequence joins TRBV2 and TRBJ2-5; tentatively, D is TRBD2 (5 bases). This CDR3 comprises 11 residues. Trimming stripped 10 bases from V and 4 bases from J, with 10 bases between. Germline values: CDR1 SNHLY, CDR2 FYNNEI. In nucleotides, the CDR3 is TGTGCCACGAGGAGGACAGAGACCCAGTACTTC. Its protein is CATRRTETQYF.

V is TRBV25-1 and J is TRBJ2-2; 9 nucleotides match TRBD1. The CDR3 is made up of 16 amino acids. Germline-derived CDR1 and CDR2 are MGHDK and SYGVNS. V dropped 2 bases and J dropped 4; count of bases not matched to a gene: 5. The CDR3 nucleotides are TGTGCCAGCAGTGAACCGGGACAGGGAAGCACCGGGGAGCTGTTTTTT. As protein: CASSEPGQGSTGELFF.

The rearrangement links TRBV28 to TRBJ2-2; TRBD1 matches at 9 bases. The CDR3 totals 15 residues. After removal of 6 bases from V and 4 bases from J, the junction contained 6 bases not matched to a gene. Germline V gives CDR1 MDHEN, CDR2 SYDVKM. CDR3 residues: CASSIQGAGTGELFF. The CDR3 DNA follows: TGTGCCAGCAGCATACAGGGGGCGGGCACCGGGGAGCTGTTTTTT.

The chain carries TRBV5-1 and TRBJ2-3; 14 bases align to TRBD2. J gave up 6 bases and V 3 bases, and 6 bases lay outside the gene matches. Per the germline V gene, CDR1 is SGHRS and CDR2 is YFSETQ. The CDR3 sequence is 16 residues long. The CDR3 loop reads CASSWGTSGRFDTQYF. CDR3 nucleotide sequence: TGCGCCAGCAGCTGGGGGACTAGCGGGAGATTCGATACGCAGTATTTT.

For the CDR3, the DNA is TGTGCCAGCCACCCTGGACAGAACATGAACACTGAAGCTTTCTTT. Protein sequence: CASHPGQNMNTEAFF. This chain uses TRBV5-5 with TRBJ1-1; D is possibly TRBD1 (6 bases). The V gene lost 7 bases and the J gene lost 0 bases, with 16 bases spanning the gap. Germline loops: CDR1 SGHKS, CDR2 YYEKEE (reference sequence). The CDR3 is 15 amino acids.

The CDR3 DNA follows: TGTGCCAGCAGTGACAGGCCTTATGGCTACACCTTC. The encoded protein is CASSDRPYGYTF. J is TRBJ1-2 and V is TRBV6-5; weak D call: TRBD1 (6 bases). This CDR3 contains 12 residues. Per germline, CDR1 MNHEY and CDR2 SVGAGI. V lost 5 bases and J 5 bases, leaving 9 bases between the germline ends.

This clone was counted a single time. V is TRBV30 and J is TRBJ2-1, with D unresolved. This CDR3 comprises 13 residues. Per the germline V gene, CDR1 is GTSNPN and CDR2 is SVGIG (reference sequence). Trimming took off 0 bases at V and 8 bases at J, with 11 bases between the two ends. CDR3 loop: CAWSVRGEDEQFF. CDR3 DNA sequence: TGTGCCTGGAGTGTGAGAGGTGAGGATGAGCAGTTCTTC.

This chain uses TRBV7-8 with TRBJ1-5, with 11 bases that match TRBD1. Losses at the gene ends were 5 bases for V and 7 bases for J; bases not matched to a gene: 4. CDR1 SGHVS and CDR2 FQNEAQ come from the germline V gene. The CDR3 length is 14 residues. CDR3 amino acids: CASSRTGGGQPQHF. CDR3 nucleotide sequence: TGTGCCAGCAGCAGGACAGGGGGCGGGCAGCCCCAGCATTTT.

The CDR3 spells CASSNRVNYGYTF. DNA for the CDR3: TGCGCCAGCAGCAACAGGGTTAACTATGGCTACACCTTC. V is TRBV5-1 and J is TRBJ1-2, with D possibly being TRBD1 (6 bases). The ends were cut back, 4 bases at V and 1 base at J, with 8 bases in the middle. CDR3 length: 13 residues. CDR1 is SGHRS, CDR2 YFSETQ, per germline. Filled out from reference TRBV5-1 and TRBJ1-2, the complete variable domain reads KAGVTQTPRYLIKTRGQQVTLSCSPISGHRSVSWYQQTPGQGLQFLFEYFSETQRNKGNFPGRFSGRQFSNSRSEMNVSTLELGDSALYLCASSNRVNYGYTFGSGTRLTVV.

This chain links TRBV2 with TRBJ1-1; 8 nucleotides line up with TRBD1. The CDR3 covers 15 residues. The V segment lost 2 bases and the J segment 7 bases; nucleotides outside the gene matches: 9. Germline CDR1 reads SNHLY; CDR2 reads FYNNEI. CDR3 in amino acids: CASSELTRGPGEAFF. Written as DNA, the CDR3 is TGTGCCAGCAGTGAACTGACCAGGGGGCCTGGTGAAGCTTTCTTT.